Listed below are T cell receptor beta chains from one sample, sequenced in a study of blood T cell repertoires in COVID-19. The data were produced by immunoSEQ multiplex PCR, yet TCRdb's version contains in-frame clones alone and is incomplete. The data show more than 60,000 clones, more than 75% seen once. Sequencing was done on a sample of peripheral blood. The receptors originated from a human donor in a cohort sampled during active COVID-19. CDR3s include the opening cysteine and the closing phenylalanine or tryptophan. The D gene is left open where the match is weak. Some rows have no size entry. The others give once, few or many, or a class for an expanded clone.

v_call,j_call,d_call,clone_size,cdr3_aa,cdr3_nt
TRBV18,TRBJ2-3,TRBD1,NA,CASSRLGQGHPDTQYF,TGTGCCAGCTCACGACTAGGACAGGGTCATCCAGATACGCAGTATTTT
TRBV4-2,TRBJ1-2,TRBD1,NA,CASSQEDRDYGYTF,TGTGCCAGCAGCCAAGAGGACAGGGACTATGGCTACACCTTC
TRBV27,TRBJ1-1,NA,NA,CASSLADASRTEAFF,TGTGCCAGCAGTTTAGCCGATGCTTCGAGAACTGAAGCTTTCTTT
TRBV7-9,TRBJ2-1,NA,once,CASSPGAGEGEQFF,TGTGCCAGCAGCCCCGGGGCAGGGGAAGGTGAGCAGTTCTTC
TRBV27,TRBJ1-1,TRBD1,NA,CASNPTGGYTEAFF,TGTGCCAGCAACCCGACAGGGGGCTATACTGAAGCTTTCTTT
TRBV11-2,TRBJ2-5,TRBD2,NA,CASSSRTSGGAGRETQYF,TGTGCCAGCAGCTCACGGACTAGCGGGGGGGCCGGACGAGAGACCCAGTACTTC
TRBV5-1,TRBJ1-2,TRBD1,NA,CASSTGTVRGKGGYTF,TGCGCCAGCAGCACGGGGACAGTTCGGGGTAAGGGAGGCTACACCTTC
TRBV10-1,TRBJ1-2,NA,NA,CASSELRGGGYGYTF,TGCGCCAGCAGTGAGTTGCGGGGGGGCGGCTATGGCTACACCTTC
TRBV10-3,TRBJ1-1,NA,NA,CAISGGQLNTEAFF,TGTGCCATCAGTGGAGGACAGTTGAACACTGAAGCTTTCTTT
TRBV7-2,TRBJ1-2,NA,NA,CASSERPQGRNGYTF,TGTGCCAGCAGCGAGAGACCCCAGGGTAGAAATGGCTACACCTTC
TRBV2,TRBJ1-2,NA,NA,CASSRDYGYTF,TGTGCCAGCAGCAGGGACTATGGCTACACCTTC
TRBV27,TRBJ1-4,NA,NA,CASRNSGNEKLFF,TGTGCCAGCAGGAATAGTGGTAATGAAAAACTGTTTTTT
TRBV5-4,TRBJ2-5,TRBD2,NA,CASSSAGRQETQYF,TGTGCCAGCAGCTCAGCGGGACGCCAAGAGACCCAGTACTTC
TRBV27,TRBJ1-2,TRBD1,NA,CASTSSDRINYGYTF,TGTGCCAGCACCTCATCGGACAGGATAAACTATGGCTACACCTTC
TRBV4-1,TRBJ1-1,NA,NA,CASSQDTGNTEAFF,TGCGCCAGCAGCCAAGATACAGGGAACACTGAAGCTTTCTTT